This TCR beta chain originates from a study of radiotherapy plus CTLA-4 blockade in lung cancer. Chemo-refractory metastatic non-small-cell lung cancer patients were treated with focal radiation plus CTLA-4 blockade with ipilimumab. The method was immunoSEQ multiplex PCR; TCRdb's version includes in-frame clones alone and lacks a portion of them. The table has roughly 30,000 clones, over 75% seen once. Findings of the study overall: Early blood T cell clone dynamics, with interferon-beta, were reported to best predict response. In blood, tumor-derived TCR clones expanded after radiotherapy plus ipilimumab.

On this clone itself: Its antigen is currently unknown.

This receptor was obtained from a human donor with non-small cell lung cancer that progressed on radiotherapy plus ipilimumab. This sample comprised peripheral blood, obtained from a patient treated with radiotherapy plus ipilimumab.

The DNA of the CDR3 is TGTGCCAGCAGCGTAGGCGGGGGGGCCTACTCCGAGCAGTACTTC. This sequence encodes CASSVGGGAYSEQYF. The chain links TRBV9 to TRBJ2-7, with 9 bases matching TRBD2. The J segment lost 6 bases and the V segment lost 0 bases, leaving 7 bases of the junction unmatched. The germline gives CDR1 SGDLS, CDR2 YYNGEE. CDR3 size: 15 residues.